The 25 T cell receptor beta chains listed next were all sequenced from one sample in a study of blood T cell repertoires in COVID-19. The data were produced by immunoSEQ multiplex PCR, yet TCRdb's version contains in-frame clones alone and is incomplete. The sample records more than 200,000 clones, about 86% being singletons. The sequenced sample consisted of peripheral blood. These receptors were obtained from a woman aged 50 to 60 with COVID-19, enrolled during active disease.

The DNA of the CDR3 is TGTGCCAGCAGTTATGGTCGGGGGGCCACAGATACGCAGTATTTT. Its translation is CASSYGRGATDTQYF. V usage is TRBV6-2 or TRBV6-3 and J usage is TRBJ2-3; perhaps TRBD2 as D (7 bases). Trimming left V 3 bases short and J 2 bases short, with 12 bases between. CDR1 is MNHEY, CDR2 SVGEGT, per germline. CDR3 length: 15 residues.

J is TRBJ1-3 and V is TRBV18; 7 bases line up with TRBD1. V was clipped by 2 bases and J by 0 bases; unmatched bases: 4. CDR3 length: 16 residues. CDR1 is KGHSH and CDR2 is LQKENI in the germline V gene. CDR3 in DNA: TGTGCCAGCTCACCAAGACAGGGCTTCTCTGGAAACACCATATATTTT. Translation: CASSPRQGFSGNTIYF.

The chain links TRBV10-3 to TRBJ2-1; TRBD1 might be the D (6 bases). The germline V and J ends were trimmed by 0 bases and 9 bases, with 12 bases remaining between them. The CDR3 extends over 14 amino acids. Germline V gene lookup returns CDR1 ENHRY and CDR2 SYGVKD. DNA of the CDR3: TGTGCCATCAGTGAGTCGCAGGGGCCAGGTGAGCAGTTCTTC. This gives the protein CAISESQGPGEQFF.

V and J are TRBV6-5 and TRBJ1-2, with 10 positions matching TRBD1. There are 16 residues in the CDR3. Germline trimming cut 4 bases from V and 4 bases from J; bases unmatched to any gene: 9. In germline, CDR1 is MNHEY, CDR2 SVGAGI. CDR3 loop: CASSSVRDRGGYGYTF. In DNA, the CDR3 is TGTGCCAGCAGTTCGGTCCGGGACAGGGGAGGCTATGGCTACACCTTC.

V usage is TRBV27 and J usage is TRBJ1-1; 7 nucleotides match TRBD1. Germline V lookup: CDR1 MNHEY, CDR2 SMNVEV (reference sequence). The CDR3 totals 15 residues. J was trimmed by 4 bases and V by 2 bases; bases with no gene match: 7. CDR3: CASSLRGLYGTEAFF. The CDR3 DNA is TGTGCCAGCAGTTTAAGGGGGCTTTACGGCACTGAAGCTTTCTTT.

The chain uses TRBV19 and TRBJ2-1, with TRBD1 as a possible D gene (6 bases). V dropped 7 bases and J dropped 4 bases, with 17 bases sitting between them. Germline values: CDR1 LNHDA, CDR2 SQIVND (reference sequence). This CDR3 has 15 residues. The CDR3 loop is CASTPSRGSYNEQFF. In DNA, the CDR3 is TGTGCCAGTACCCCCTCCAGGGGATCGTACAATGAGCAGTTCTTC.

The rearrangement joins TRBV19 to TRBJ1-2, with 7 nucleotides matching TRBD1. The CDR3 covers 15 residues. Germline values: CDR1 LNHDA, CDR2 SQIVND (reference sequence). The ends lost 3 bases at V and 5 bases at J; junction bases unmatched: 9. The CDR3 region is CASSMPHRGLYGYTF. The CDR3 DNA follows: TGTGCCAGTAGTATGCCCCACAGGGGCCTGTATGGCTACACCTTC.

The chain combines TRBV7-2 with TRBJ1-3, with a possible D match to TRBD1 (5 bases). Germline loops: CDR1 SGHTA, CDR2 FQGNSA. The CDR3 runs to 17 residues. Trimming stripped 0 bases from V and 0 bases from J, with 12 bases between. The chain's CDR3 is CASSLASGTLSGNTIYF. CDR3 bases: TGTGCCAGCAGCTTAGCATCCGGGACTCTCTCTGGAAACACCATATATTTT.

V and J are TRBV24-1 and TRBJ2-1, with TRBD2 matching over 12 bases. Germline V gene lookup returns CDR1 KGHDR and CDR2 SFDVKD. The CDR3 contains 14 residues. After removal of 12 bases from V and 10 bases from J, the junction contained 12 bases not matched to a gene. The CDR3 DNA reads as TGTGCCTCACAGACTAGCGGGGGATTGGAGGAGCAGTTCTTC. This codes for CASQTSGGLEEQFF.

This chain links TRBV5-1 with TRBJ2-2; 9 bases line up with TRBD1. This CDR3 is built from 14 residues. V lost 4 bases, J lost 9 bases, and 7 bases stayed unmatched. Germline CDR1 is SGHRS and CDR2 is YFSETQ. CDR3 nucleotide sequence: TGCGCCAGCAGCCCGGACAGGGGTAGTTGGGAGCTGTTTTTT. Amino acid sequence: CASSPDRGSWELFF.

The CDR3 is CAWTPLGGGPTTDTQYF. The DNA of the CDR3 is TGTGCCTGGACCCCACTTGGCGGGGGGCCCACTACAGATACGCAGTATTTT. The J gene is TRBJ2-3, the V gene TRBV30, with 8 bases aligning to TRBD2. Germline CDR1 is GTSNPN and CDR2 is SVGIG (reference sequence). Unmatched junction bases numbered 15, after V lost 4 bases and J lost 3 bases. The CDR3 has 17 residues.

The V and J genes are TRBV27 and TRBJ2-2, with 10 bases identical to TRBD1. This CDR3 has 15 residues. CDR1 MNHEY and CDR2 SMNVEV come from the germline V gene (reference sequence). V was clipped by 5 bases and J by 6 bases; unmatched bases: 6. The CDR3 loop reads CASSPGQGLPGELFF. Here the CDR3 DNA reads TGTGCCAGCAGTCCGGGACAGGGGCTCCCCGGGGAGCTGTTTTTT.

The V and J genes are TRBV12-5 and TRBJ2-1; D is possibly TRBD1 (6 bases). V gave up 10 bases and J gave up 1 base, with 11 bases separating them. The CDR3 has 13 amino acids. The V gene's germline CDR1 is LGHNT and CDR2 FRNRAP. This CDR3 is CATQGPSYNEQFF. DNA for the CDR3: TGTGCTACACAGGGTCCGTCCTACAATGAGCAGTTCTTC.

This chain uses TRBV14 with TRBJ2-5; 10 positions agree with TRBD2. V trimming: 10 bases; J trimming: 0 bases; junction bases outside the gene matches: 5. CDR3 size: 14 residues. Germline CDR1 and CDR2: SGHDN and FVKESK. CDR3 nucleotides: TGTGCCATTACGACTAGCGGGTACCAAGAGACCCAGTACTTC. Its translation is CAITTSGYQETQYF.

This chain uses TRBV20-1 with TRBJ2-7; D remains unclear. Germline CDR1 DFQATT, CDR2 SNEGSKA (reference sequence). This CDR3 is 11 amino acids long. The V gene lost 2 bases and the J gene lost 5 bases, with 7 bases spanning the gap. CDR3 residues: CSARRLDEQYF. DNA of the CDR3: TGCAGTGCTAGAAGACTCGACGAGCAGTACTTC.

The genes are TRBV2 and TRBJ1-2; D is uncertain. CDR1 is SNHLY, CDR2 FYNNEI, per germline. CDR3 length: 12 amino acids. Between the trimmed V and J ends, which lost 6 bases and 2 bases, there was a span of 7 bases. The CDR3 region is CASRAVNYGYTF. Written as DNA, the CDR3 is TGTGCCAGCAGGGCGGTGAACTATGGCTACACCTTC.

This sequence joins TRBV19 and TRBJ2-7; 9 positions agree with TRBD2. This CDR3 is built from 15 residues. With 5 bases clipped from V and 7 bases from J, the junction kept 12 bases outside the gene matches. Looked up from germline, CDR1 is LNHDA and CDR2 is SQIVND (reference sequence). For the CDR3, the DNA is TGTGCCAGTAGTGGCTCGGGCGGGGGGGCCGGAGAGCAGTACTTC. This gives the protein CASSGSGGGAGEQYF.

This clone showed up just a few times. The chain joins TRBV4-1 to TRBJ1-1, with D tentatively TRBD1 (6 bases). Trimming removed 2 bases at V and 2 bases at J, with 9 bases between. The CDR3 spans 14 residues. Per the germline V gene, CDR1 is MGHRA and CDR2 is YSYEKL. CDR3 in amino acids: CASSQPQGNTEAFF. CDR3 in DNA: TGCGCCAGCAGCCAACCACAGGGTAACACTGAAGCTTTCTTT.

V gene TRBV27 combines with J gene TRBJ2-1; TRBD1 aligns across 7 bases. J gave up 5 bases and V 6 bases, and 7 bases lay outside the gene matches. The V gene's germline CDR1 is MNHEY and CDR2 SMNVEV (reference sequence). This CDR3 spans 14 amino acids. The CDR3 bases are TGTGCCAGCAGACTATACACAGGGGACAATGAGCAGTTCTTC. Its protein is CASRLYTGDNEQFF.

The chain employs TRBV9 and TRBJ2-1, with TRBD2 matching 9 bases. This CDR3 is 17 amino acids long. CDR1 is SGDLS, CDR2 YYNGEE, per germline. The J segment lost 0 bases and the V segment lost 3 bases, leaving 7 bases of the junction unmatched. CDR3 nucleotides: TGTGCCAGCAGCGCCACCCATAGCGGGGGCTCCTACAATGAGCAGTTCTTC. It encodes CASSATHSGGSYNEQFF.

This clone occurred once. This chain joins TRBV13 and TRBJ2-7, with 9 bases fitting TRBD1. This CDR3 spans 14 amino acids. Germline loops: CDR1 PRHDT, CDR2 FYEKMQ (reference sequence). Germline trimming cut 0 bases from V and 5 bases from J; bases unmatched to any gene: 2. DNA for the CDR3: TGTGCCAGCAGCTTAGGCTGGACAGGGGACGAGCAGTACTTC. It yields the protein CASSLGWTGDEQYF.

The chain recombines TRBV5-6 with TRBJ2-3; 9 bases are shared with TRBD2. Germline CDR1 reads SGHDT; CDR2 reads YYEEEE. V trimming: 3 bases; J trimming: 6 bases; junction bases outside the gene matches: 8. This CDR3 is built from 15 residues. The CDR3: CASSWSGGLQDTQYF. The CDR3 DNA reads as TGTGCCAGCAGCTGGAGCGGGGGGCTTCAGGATACGCAGTATTTT.

J is TRBJ1-3 and V is TRBV25-1; 9 nucleotides align to TRBD1. The junction had 7 bases not matched to a gene; V was cut back by 6 bases and J by 4 bases. Germline lookup yields CDR1 MGHDK and CDR2 SYGVNS. This CDR3 is 15 amino acids long. DNA of the CDR3: TGTGCCAGCAGCAGGACAGGGGTAGAAGGAAACACCATATATTTT. This gives the protein CASSRTGVEGNTIYF. Supplemented by reference TRBV25-1 and TRBJ1-3, the full variable domain reads EADIYQTPRYLVIGTGKKITLECSQTMGHDKMYWYQQDPGMELHLIHYSYGVNSTEKGDLSSESTVSRIRTEHFPLTLESARPSHTSQYLCASSRTGVEGNTIYFGEGSWLTVV.

The chain couples TRBV21-1 to TRBJ1-5; TRBD1, the table's D call, was not compared with the DNA. TRBV21-1 constitutes a pseudogene. CDR3 length: 15 amino acids. The CDR3 DNA reads TGTGCCAGCAGCAAGGACAGGGGAGGCAATCAGCCCCAGCATTTT. The encoded protein is CASSKDRGGNQPQHF.

V and J are TRBV14 and TRBJ2-2; the D gene is possibly TRBD2 (6 bases). CDR1 SGHDN and CDR2 FVKESK come from the germline V gene. The V and J ends lost 2 bases and 2 bases respectively, with 9 bases between them. There are 15 residues in the CDR3. CDR3 nucleotide sequence: TGTGCCAGCAGCCAACGGGGGAGTAACACCGGGGAGCTGTTTTTT. This codes for CASSQRGSNTGELFF.